This T cell receptor beta chain was recovered during a study of T-cell memory formation after mild COVID-19. In the study overall: TCR clusters mostly belonged to single donors. General study points: Detection of some responders pre-infection suggested pre-existing cross-reactive memory T cells participated. Clones contracting over day 15 to 85 were CD4/CD8 balanced, with later expanders leaning CD4+. Proof of SARS-CoV-2 specificity was absent for the second-wave clones that crested on day 37.

As concerns this clonotype: What it binds is unknown.

Germline CDR1 and CDR2: SGHTA and FQGNSA. With V trimmed by 3 bases and J by 3 bases, 14 bases remained unmatched. The CDR3 consists of 19 residues. TCRdb redid the calling of the 5' RACE reads with MiXCR, one entry per CDR3 protein. The sample lists approximately 350,000 distinct CDR3 sequences, roughly 14% occurring once. Sequencing was carried out using PBMCs or a T cell subset sorted from them (not recorded which). This receptor was obtained from a man younger than 30 who had mild COVID-19 (a few samples of this study predate the infection). Cell type and time point are not known. The chain carries TRBV7-2 and TRBJ2-5, with TRBD2 matching over 12 bases. The DNA of the CDR3 is TGTGCCAGCAGCTTCAAATGGCTAGCGGGGGGGCTGTCAGAAGAGACCCAGTACTTC. Residues: CASSFKWLAGGLSEETQYF. The variable domain in full, completed from reference TRBV7-2 and TRBJ2-5, reads GAGVSQSPSNKVTEKGKDVELRCDPISGHTALYWYRQSLGQGLEFLIYFQGNSAPDKSGLPSDRFSAERTGGSVSTLTIQRTQQEDSAVYLCASSFKWLAGGLSEETQYFGPGTRLLVL.